This TCR beta chain is drawn from a study of technical replicates of blood from a few donors. This CDR3 region has 18 residues. With 4 bases clipped from V and 0 bases from J, the junction kept 14 bases outside the gene matches. Germline CDR1 is SGHRS and CDR2 is YFSETQ. Profiled with immunoSEQ multiplex PCR; TCRdb holds only in-frame clones, not every one. Among tens of thousands of clones listed, around 95% were seen once. This chain joins TRBV5-1 and TRBJ1-2; 8 positions match TRBD1. This clonotype was obtained from a human donor in good health. Material: T cells isolated from PBMCs. Written as DNA, the CDR3 is TGCGCCAGCAGCCTACCTTCCCGACAGGGGCTTTCTAACTATGGCTACACCTTC. It translates to CASSLPSRQGLSNYGYTF. The whole variable domain, remainder taken from reference TRBV5-1 and TRBJ1-2, is KAGVTQTPRYLIKTRGQQVTLSCSPISGHRSVSWYQQTPGQGLQFLFEYFSETQRNKGNFPGRFSGRQFSNSRSEMNVSTLELGDSALYLCASSLPSRQGLSNYGYTFGSGTRLTVV.